The next 32 T cell receptor beta chains were all read from a single sample in a study of blood T cell repertoires in COVID-19. Measured with immunoSEQ multiplex PCR; TCRdb has only the in-frame clones, and not every one. The repertoire includes 100,000 or so clones, 81% of them detected once, and roughly two fifths sits in the top ten. Material: peripheral blood. These receptors were collected from a man older than 75 with acute or convalescent COVID-19.

The V call is TRBV5-1, the J call TRBJ2-7; 13 positions match TRBD2. The CDR3 loop spans 15 amino acids. Germline lookup yields CDR1 SGHRS and CDR2 YFSETQ. The J segment lost 3 bases and the V segment lost 4 bases, leaving 4 bases of the junction unmatched. The CDR3 spells CASSMGLAGNYEQYF. The CDR3 DNA follows: TGCGCCAGCAGCATGGGACTAGCGGGGAACTACGAGCAGTACTTC.

This clone was seen more than once but under ten times. The chain links TRBV3-1 (or the pseudogene TRBV3-2) to TRBJ1-5; 9 nucleotides match TRBD1. The J segment lost 5 bases and the V segment lost 4 bases, leaving 3 bases of the junction unmatched. CDR1 is LGHDT, CDR2 YNNKEL, per germline (reference sequence). The length of the CDR3 is 14 residues. CDR3 DNA sequence: TGTGCCAGCAGCCCAAGACAGGGGGATCAGCCCCAGCATTTT. Its protein product is CASSPRQGDQPQHF.

This clone was found a few times. V and J are TRBV6-6 and TRBJ1-5; no clear D. There are 15 residues in the CDR3. The germline gives CDR1 MNHNY, CDR2 SVGAGI (reference sequence). V lost 10 bases, J lost 4 bases, and 20 bases lay in between. CDR3 region: CAISEGGPRNQPQHF. CDR3 nucleotides: TGTGCCATTTCTGAGGGCGGTCCAAGGAATCAGCCCCAGCATTTT.

V is TRBV6-1 and J is TRBJ2-1; D is undetermined. The CDR3 loop spans 12 amino acids. The V gene's germline CDR1 is MNHNS and CDR2 SASEGT. V lost 2 bases and J 4 bases, leaving 3 bases between the germline ends. The CDR3 spells CASSERYNEQFF. CDR3 DNA: TGTGCCAGCAGTGAACGGTACAATGAGCAGTTCTTC.

The rearrangement links TRBV18 to TRBJ1-2; TRBD1 matches at 10 bases. From germline, CDR1 is KGHSH and CDR2 LQKENI. V lost 6 bases to trimming and J lost 7 bases; unmatched junction nucleotides: 5. This CDR3 spans 13 amino acids. The CDR3: CASSDRGNGGYTF. CDR3 DNA sequence: TGTGCCAGCTCGGACAGGGGGAACGGTGGCTACACCTTC.

This chain connects TRBV24-1 to TRBJ2-1; 14 positions agree with TRBD2. There are 16 residues in the CDR3. CDR1 is KGHDR, CDR2 SFDVKD, per germline. Unmatched junction bases numbered 7, after V lost 5 bases and J lost 8 bases. CDR3 sequence (DNA): TGTGCCACCAGTGGCCGACTAGCGGGAGGGCCAGATGAGCAGTTCTTC. Protein sequence: CATSGRLAGGPDEQFF.

The chain joins TRBV2 to TRBJ2-4; possibly TRBD2 for D (7 bases). Between the trimmed V and J ends, which lost 4 bases and 8 bases, there was a span of 18 bases. Germline CDR1 reads SNHLY; CDR2 reads FYNNEI. This CDR3 is built from 15 residues. CDR3 sequence reads: CASSVNRAGEDIQYF. CDR3 in DNA: TGTGCCAGCAGTGTGAACAGGGCGGGAGAAGACATTCAGTACTTC.

The chain couples TRBV12-3 or TRBV12-4 to TRBJ2-2; maybe TRBD1 (6 bases). This CDR3 spans 13 amino acids. The V end was cut by 3 bases, the J end by 6 bases, with 8 bases between. CDR3 residues: CASSFEGAGELFF. The DNA for the CDR3 is TGTGCCAGCAGTTTCGAGGGGGCCGGGGAGCTGTTTTTT.

This clone turned up a few times. The chain combines TRBV6-5 with TRBJ2-1, with 8 bases identical to TRBD1. The J segment lost 5 bases and the V segment lost 4 bases, leaving 4 bases of the junction unmatched. Germline-derived CDR1 and CDR2 are MNHEY and SVGAGI. This CDR3 contains 14 residues. In DNA, the CDR3 is TGTGCCAGCAGTTCCCGGGACAGGAACAATGAGCAGTTCTTC. As protein: CASSSRDRNNEQFF.

In this sample, this clone turned up once. The gene calls are TRBV7-2 and TRBJ2-7, with D possibly TRBD1 on 6 matching bases. Germline CDR1 is SGHTA and CDR2 is FQGNSA. This CDR3 comprises 14 residues. Trimming took 5 bases from V and 0 from J, leaving 11 bases between them. The CDR3 here is CASSPGQISYEQYF. CDR3 nucleotides: TGTGCCAGCAGCCCCGGACAGATCTCCTACGAGCAGTACTTC.

The gene calls are TRBV5-1 and TRBJ2-5; D gene unclear. Germline V gene sequence: CDR1 SGHRS, CDR2 YFSETQ. The CDR3 runs to 14 residues. Trimming removed 5 bases at V and 1 base at J, with 12 bases between. Written as DNA, the CDR3 is TGCGCCAGCAGATACGCGAGCCCCCAAGAGACCCAGTACTTC. Translation: CASRYASPQETQYF.

This clone appeared a few times. V gene TRBV27 combines with J gene TRBJ2-7, with D perhaps matching TRBD2 (5 bases). From germline, CDR1 is MNHEY and CDR2 SMNVEV (reference sequence). The CDR3 is made up of 12 amino acids. Trimming pared 6 bases from V and 6 bases from J, leaving 12 bases between. The DNA of the CDR3 is TGTGCCAGCAGCTTCAGCGGACGCGAGCAGTACTTC. Amino acid sequence: CASSFSGREQYF.

This clone was found a few times. The gene calls are TRBV18 and TRBJ2-7; 8 bases agree with TRBD2. The ends lost 4 bases at V and 1 base at J; junction bases unmatched: 6. CDR1 and CDR2 from the germline V gene are KGHSH and LQKENI. The CDR3 is made up of 15 amino acids. This CDR3 reads CASSRGASGSYEQYF. The CDR3 DNA follows: TGTGCCAGCTCACGGGGGGCTAGCGGGTCCTACGAGCAGTACTTC.

The chain uses TRBV5-1 and TRBJ1-1, with D unresolved. The CDR3 has 13 amino acids. CDR1 is SGHRS, CDR2 YFSETQ, per germline. The V end was cut by 4 bases, the J end by 0 bases, with 7 bases between. CDR3 DNA: TGCGCCAGCAGCCCAGGATTGAACACTGAAGCTTTCTTT. It yields the protein CASSPGLNTEAFF.

CDR3 amino acids: CASSPPGQGQGTQYF. The CDR3 DNA follows: TGTGCCAGCTCACCCCCGGGACAGGGGCAGGGGACCCAGTACTTC. The chain uses TRBV18 and TRBJ2-5; 10 nucleotides align to TRBD1. The V gene end was trimmed by 3 bases and the J gene end by 7 bases; junction bases not matched to a gene: 8. The CDR3 covers 15 residues. CDR1 is KGHSH and CDR2 is LQKENI in the germline V gene.

The chain recombines TRBV14 with TRBJ1-4; TRBD1 might be the D (6 bases). CDR3 length: 16 amino acids. Trimming left V 0 bases short and J 5 bases short, with 13 bases between. CDR1 is SGHDN, CDR2 FVKESK, per germline. CDR3 sequence reads: CASSQDKWQGNEKLFF. In DNA form, the CDR3 reads TGTGCCAGCAGCCAAGATAAGTGGCAGGGGAATGAAAAACTGTTTTTT. Variable domain in full (rest from reference TRBV14 and TRBJ1-4): EAGVTQFPSHSVIEKGQTVTLRCDPISGHDNLYWYRRVMGKEIKFLLHFVKESKQDESGMPNNRFLAERTGGTYSTLKVQPAELEDSGVYFCASSQDKWQGNEKLFFGSGTQLSVL.

The rearrangement uses TRBV28 and TRBJ1-2; 9 bases line up with TRBD1. The CDR3 spans 12 residues. The V gene end was trimmed by 9 bases and the J gene end by 8 bases; junction bases not matched to a gene: 7. Per the germline V gene, CDR1 is MDHEN and CDR2 is SYDVKM. The CDR3 DNA follows: TGTGCCAGTATCACAGGGGGCTTCGGCTACACCTTC. This translates into CASITGGFGYTF.

The chain joins TRBV18 to TRBJ2-7, with 11 bases that match TRBD2. The CDR3 totals 15 residues. CDR1 KGHSH and CDR2 LQKENI come from the germline V gene. V trimming: 0 bases; J trimming: 5 bases; junction bases outside the gene matches: 3. CDR3 loop: CASSPPASGRNEQYF. Written as DNA, the CDR3 is TGTGCCAGCTCACCACCGGCTAGCGGGAGGAACGAGCAGTACTTC. Full variable domain (rest looked up from reference TRBV18 and TRBJ2-7): NAGVMQNPRHLVRRRGQEARLRCSPMKGHSHVYWYRQLPEEGLKFMVYLQKENIIDESGMPKERFSAEFPKEGPSILRIQQVVRGDSAAYFCASSPPASGRNEQYFGPGTRLTVT.

The V call is TRBV5-1, the J call TRBJ2-1; perhaps TRBD1 as D (6 bases). The CDR3 consists of 14 residues. From germline, CDR1 is SGHRS and CDR2 YFSETQ. Trimming took 9 bases from V and 5 from J, leaving 18 bases between them. DNA of the CDR3: TGCGCCACCCGACAGGTCGAGAGGGACAATGAGCAGTTCTTC. The encoded protein is CATRQVERDNEQFF.

This clone was observed once. The DNA of the CDR3 is TGTGCCAGCAGCACTTCCGGGACAGACTTCTACGAGCAGTACTTC. This sequence encodes CASSTSGTDFYEQYF. This chain links TRBV7-6 with TRBJ2-7; 7 nucleotides line up with TRBD1. The CDR3 contains 15 residues. The germline V gene has CDR1 SGHVS and CDR2 FNYEAQ. V lost 5 bases to trimming and J lost 3 bases; unmatched junction nucleotides: 10.

This rearrangement joins TRBV27 to TRBJ2-7; tentative D call: TRBD2 (6 bases). Trimming took 6 bases from V and 0 from J, leaving 12 bases between them. The CDR3 totals 14 residues. From germline, CDR1 is MNHEY and CDR2 SMNVEV (reference sequence). CDR3 in amino acids: CASRRWTNSYEQYF. As DNA, the CDR3 is TGTGCCAGCAGACGCTGGACTAACTCCTACGAGCAGTACTTC.

The CDR3 reads CASSTQGSGGYTF. In DNA, the CDR3 is TGTGCCAGCAGCACACAGGGCTCTGGCGGCTACACCTTC. The chain has TRBV9 and TRBJ1-2, with D possibly being TRBD1 (6 bases). Per germline, CDR1 SGDLS and CDR2 YYNGEE. CDR3 size: 13 residues. Trimming took 4 bases from V and 8 from J, leaving 15 bases between them.

The table lists this clone with a few counts. The chain combines TRBV6-5 with TRBJ2-7; possibly TRBD1 for D (5 bases). Looked up from germline, CDR1 is MNHEY and CDR2 is SVGAGI. V gave up 6 bases and J gave up 11 bases, with 17 bases separating them. The CDR3 spans 12 residues. For the CDR3, the DNA is TGTGCCAGCAGACGCCTCGACAGTGTGGAGTACTTC. Protein sequence: CASRRLDSVEYF.

This clone came up a few times. This chain links TRBV30 with TRBJ2-7; possibly TRBD1 for D (6 bases). The CDR3 is 12 residues long. Germline V gives CDR1 GTSNPN, CDR2 SVGIG (reference sequence). Trimming pared 2 bases from V and 6 bases from J, leaving 11 bases between. In nucleotides, the CDR3 is TGTGCCTGGAGTAGACAGGTGGGCGAGCAGTACTTC. Amino acids: CAWSRQVGEQYF.

The V call is TRBV5-1, the J call TRBJ2-5; the D gene is possibly TRBD2 (5 bases). CDR1 is SGHRS and CDR2 is YFSETQ in the germline V gene. The CDR3 spans 13 residues. V gave up 2 bases and J gave up 1 base, with 6 bases separating them. CDR3 DNA: TGCGCCAGCAGCTTAGAGGGCCAAGAGACCCAGTACTTC. This codes for CASSLEGQETQYF.

In this sample, this clone turned up a few times. The rearrangement joins TRBV7-3 to TRBJ1-6; TRBD1 agrees at 12 bases. V lost 4 bases, J lost 9 bases, and 4 bases stayed unmatched. Germline V CDR1 and CDR2: SGHTA, FQGTGA. This CDR3 has 15 amino acids. The CDR3 reads CASSSGQGASSPLHF. The CDR3 DNA reads TGTGCCAGCAGCTCGGGACAGGGGGCAAGTTCACCCCTCCACTTT.

In this sample, this clone turned up once. The gene calls are TRBV2 and TRBJ2-6, with D possibly matching TRBD2 (5 bases). V was shortened by 5 bases and J by 0 bases, with 11 bases between the two germline ends. This CDR3 spans 16 amino acids. Germline V CDR1 and CDR2: SNHLY, FYNNEI. The CDR3 DNA reads as TGTGCCAGCAGTCCACCCGGGGTCTCTGGGGCCAACGTCCTGACTTTC. Amino acids: CASSPPGVSGANVLTF.

This clone came up a few times. This chain joins TRBV2 and TRBJ2-3; D may be TRBD2 (6 bases). CDR3 length: 13 residues. Per the germline V gene, CDR1 is SNHLY and CDR2 is FYNNEI. V lost 4 bases, J lost 10 bases, and 15 bases lay in between. DNA for the CDR3: TGTGCCAGCAGTGGGTTAGCGGACTGGGCGCAGTATTTT. Amino acid sequence: CASSGLADWAQYF. The full variable domain, with the rest looked up from reference TRBV2 and TRBJ2-3, is EPEVTQTPSHQVTQMGQEVILRCVPISNHLYFYWYRQILGQKVEFLVSFYNNEISEKSEIFDDQFSVERPDGSNFTLKIRSTKLEDSAMYFCASSGLADWAQYFGPGTRLTVL.

This rearrangement joins TRBV7-9 to TRBJ1-6; weak D call: TRBD1 (6 bases). The germline V and J ends were trimmed by 7 bases and 7 bases, with 17 bases remaining between them. Germline assignment: CDR1 SEHNR and CDR2 FQNEAQ (reference sequence). The CDR3 runs to 15 residues. CDR3 protein: CASIESQGPNSPLHF. In DNA, the CDR3 is TGTGCCAGCATCGAGTCACAGGGCCCGAATTCACCCCTCCACTTT. The whole variable domain, filled in from reference TRBV7-9 and TRBJ1-6, reads DTGVSQNPRHKITKRGQNVTFRCDPISEHNRLYWYRQTLGQGPEFLTYFQNEAQLEKSRLLSDRFSAERPKGSFSTLEIQRTEQGDSAMYLCASIESQGPNSPLHFGNGTRLTVT.

The sample holds one count of this clone. The chain employs TRBV7-2 and TRBJ1-1; TRBD1 is a possible D gene (6 bases). Germline CDR1 SGHTA, CDR2 FQGNSA. The CDR3 is made up of 14 amino acids. V lost 4 bases, J lost 1 base, and 10 bases lay in between. The CDR3 is CASSSDRWNTEAFF. For the CDR3, the DNA is TGTGCCAGCAGCTCGGACAGATGGAACACTGAAGCTTTCTTT.

This rearrangement joins TRBV28 to TRBJ1-6; 7 nucleotides agree with TRBD1. The trim removed 6 bases at V and 9 bases at J, leaving 2 bases unmatched. The CDR3 totals 12 residues. In germline, CDR1 is MDHEN, CDR2 SYDVKM. The DNA of the CDR3 is TGTGCCAGCAGAGACAGGGTTTCACCCCTCCACTTT. As protein: CASRDRVSPLHF. The full variable domain, its missing parts supplied by reference TRBV28 and TRBJ1-6, is DVKVTQSSRYLVKRTGEKVFLECVQDMDHENMFWYRQDPGLGLRLIYFSYDVKMKEKGDIPEGYSVSREKKERFSLILESASTNQTSMYLCASRDRVSPLHFGNGTRLTVT.

The chain recombines TRBV29-1 with TRBJ1-4, with TRBD1 identical over 12 bases. The germline CDR1 and CDR2 sequences are SQVTM and ANQGSEA. The CDR3 is 15 residues long. V lost 0 bases to trimming and J lost 8 bases; unmatched junction nucleotides: 4. CDR3 in amino acids: CSVEDSGTGGEKLFF. CDR3 in DNA: TGCAGCGTTGAAGATAGTGGGACAGGGGGCGAAAAACTGTTTTTT.